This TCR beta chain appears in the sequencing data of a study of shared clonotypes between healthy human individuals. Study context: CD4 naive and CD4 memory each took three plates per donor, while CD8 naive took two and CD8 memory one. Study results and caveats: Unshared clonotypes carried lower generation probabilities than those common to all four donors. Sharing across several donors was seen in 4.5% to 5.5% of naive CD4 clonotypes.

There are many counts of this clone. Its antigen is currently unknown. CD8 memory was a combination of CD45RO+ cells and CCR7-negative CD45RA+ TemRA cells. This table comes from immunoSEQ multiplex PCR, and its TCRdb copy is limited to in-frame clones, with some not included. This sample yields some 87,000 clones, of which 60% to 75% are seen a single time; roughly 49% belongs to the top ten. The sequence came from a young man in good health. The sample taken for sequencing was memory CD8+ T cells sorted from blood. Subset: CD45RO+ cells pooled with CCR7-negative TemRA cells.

The CDR3 nucleotides read TGTGCCAGCAGCTCAGGACTAGCGGGAGTTTCGCGGTACGAGCAGTACTTC. It specifies CASSSGLAGVSRYEQYF. The chain joins TRBV7-9 to TRBJ2-7; 13 nucleotides agree with TRBD2. Germline V gives CDR1 SEHNR, CDR2 FQNEAQ (reference sequence). This CDR3 spans 17 amino acids. The V segment lost 4 bases and the J segment 4 bases; nucleotides outside the gene matches: 10.